This T cell receptor beta chain comes out of a study of neurological immune-mediated disorders. This clonotype was detected many times. Time point noted: longitudinal time-point 1 (baseline). PBMCs numbering 2 million and stored at -80 C yielded the unsorted libraries. MiXCR, applied by TCRdb to the 5' RACE reads, yields one record per CDR3 protein. The table has more than 70,000 distinct CDR3 sequences, 10% seen once. This CDR3 comprises 15 residues. V lost 4 bases, J lost 0 bases, and 5 bases stayed unmatched. Germline V gene lookup returns CDR1 SGDLS and CDR2 YYNGEE. The sequence came from a man younger than 45 in good health. The source material was PBMCs. The chain employs TRBV9 and TRBJ2-3; the match to TRBD1 covers 7 bases. CDR3 nucleotides: TGTGCCAGCAGCCTCACACAGGGGAGCACAGATACGCAGTATTTT. Amino acids: CASSLTQGSTDTQYF.